What follows is one T cell receptor (beta chain) and its context. The source of the sample is a study of technical replicates of blood from a few donors. Sequenced by immunoSEQ multiplex PCR; TCRdb stores in-frame clones only, minus some. The data show around 50,000 clones, approximately 95% seen once. The V and J ends lost 5 bases and 1 base, in that order; junction bases with no gene match: 3. CDR3 length equals 14 residues. The germline V gene has CDR1 MNHEY and CDR2 SVGAGI. The V gene is TRBV6-5, the J gene TRBJ1-1; 8 bases are shared with TRBD1. The sequencing sample was made of T cells isolated from PBMCs. This TCR was sampled from a human donor in good health. CDR3 region: CASSIQGANTEAFF. CDR3 DNA: TGTGCCAGCAGTATCCAGGGGGCGAACACTGAAGCTTTCTTT.